This TCR beta chain originates from a study of blood T cell repertoires in COVID-19. In the study overall: Samples came from the United States, Italy and Spain, spanning acute and convalescent COVID-19.

In the authors' methods: Reference gene primer amplification in the assay estimated nucleated cell counts. Only in-frame clones appear in the TCRdb table, and some are missing; sequencing was by immunoSEQ multiplex PCR. The V and J calls and clone size are taken from that table; D and trimming were inferred from the DNA. The sample includes 80,000 to 100,000 clones, more than 65% seen only once; the top ten take around 4.5%. The sequence derives from a man aged 55 to 69 with acute or convalescent COVID-19. The source material was peripheral blood.

DNA of the CDR3: TGTGCCAGCAGCCCTATAAGGGGAGGCGAGCAGTACTTC. Its translation: CASSPIRGGEQYF. The chain joins TRBV14 to TRBJ2-7, with D perhaps matching TRBD2 (6 bases). V lost 4 bases to trimming and J lost 6 bases, with 13 bases between them. The CDR3 length is 13 residues. Germline CDR1 is SGHDN and CDR2 is FVKESK.